The clone carrying this T cell receptor (beta chain) was recorded only once. The entry originates in a study of blood T cell repertoires in COVID-19. Turning to the study itself: The United States, Italy and Spain provided the acute and convalescent COVID-19 samples. Sources were T cells, B-cell-depleted T cells, or PBMCs; the material itself was cDNA or gDNA.

This CDR3 region has 15 residues. The ends were cut back, 3 bases at V and 1 base at J, with 12 bases in the middle. The germline gives CDR1 MGHRA, CDR2 YSYEKL. Authors' data handling: Nucleated cell number was recorded as an estimate derived from reference gene primer amplification. Assay used: immunoSEQ multiplex PCR; TCRdb lists only in-frame clones, some missing. V and J calls and clone size are given by that table; D and trimming were obtained from the DNA. The sample carries about 120,000 clones, roughly 90% recorded once. The clonotype was recovered from a human donor with acute or convalescent COVID-19. The donor label of this sample is uncertain. Material: peripheral blood. The rearrangement joins TRBV4-1 to TRBJ1-1; possibly TRBD1 for D (5 bases). DNA of the CDR3: TGCGCCAGCAGCCAGCTAGAGACAGCGAACACTGAAGCTTTCTTT. It is translated as CASSQLETANTEAFF.